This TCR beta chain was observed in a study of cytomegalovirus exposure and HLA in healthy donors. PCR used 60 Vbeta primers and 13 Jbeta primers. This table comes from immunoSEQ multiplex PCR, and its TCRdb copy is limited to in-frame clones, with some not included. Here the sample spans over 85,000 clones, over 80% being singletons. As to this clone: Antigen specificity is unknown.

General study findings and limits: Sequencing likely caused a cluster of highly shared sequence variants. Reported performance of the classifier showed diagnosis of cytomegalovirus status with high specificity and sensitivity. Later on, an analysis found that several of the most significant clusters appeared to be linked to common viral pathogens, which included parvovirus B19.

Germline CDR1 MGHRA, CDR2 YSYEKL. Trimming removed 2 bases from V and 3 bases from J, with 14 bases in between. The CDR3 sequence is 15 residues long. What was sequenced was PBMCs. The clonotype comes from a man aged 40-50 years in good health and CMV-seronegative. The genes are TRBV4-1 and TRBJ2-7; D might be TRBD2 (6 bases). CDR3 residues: CASSQPVRGGYEQYF. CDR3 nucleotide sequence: TGCGCCAGCAGCCAACCTGTCCGGGGAGGCTACGAGCAGTACTTC.